These 22 T cell receptor beta chains came from one sample sequenced in a study of CD8 T cells in Susac syndrome. With random hexamers, roughly 0.45 to 1 ug RNA was reverse transcribed. TCRdb processed the immunoSEQ multiplex PCR reads anew with MiXCR; each CDR3 protein has one entry. The sample has 250,000 to 300,000 distinct CDR3 sequences, about 88% seen once. Input material: CD8+ T cells from PBMCs. The receptors shown here come from a human donor with multiple sclerosis.

This chain links TRBV10-3 with TRBJ2-6; no definite D call. The CDR3 extends over 14 amino acids. Trimming removed 5 bases at V and 1 base at J, with 6 bases between. Germline values: CDR1 ENHRY, CDR2 SYGVKD. The CDR3 sequence is CAISQESGANVLTF. In DNA, the CDR3 is TGTGCCATCAGTCAAGAATCTGGGGCCAACGTCCTGACTTTC.

Here the CDR3 DNA reads TGCAGTGCTAGAGGAGGGAGCGGGAGAACGATCTACGAGCAGTACTTC. Residues: CSARGGSGRTIYEQYF. The rearrangement joins TRBV20-1 to TRBJ2-7; 8 nucleotides align to TRBD2. The CDR3 contains 16 residues. Germline assignment: CDR1 DFQATT and CDR2 SNEGSKA (reference sequence). V was pared by 1 base and J by 3 bases, with 11 bases of the junction left unmatched.

V and J are TRBV12-3 or TRBV12-4 and TRBJ2-3; 12 nucleotides align to TRBD2. Trimming cost V 3 bases and J 11 bases; bases outside gene matches: 9. This CDR3 region has 15 residues. CDR3 protein: CASSFGTSGRVGQYF. The CDR3 bases are TGTGCCAGCAGTTTTGGGACTAGCGGGCGAGTTGGGCAGTATTTT.

This clonotype appeared once. V is TRBV12-3 or TRBV12-4 and J is TRBJ2-1; TRBD1 matches 9 bases. V gave up 6 bases and J gave up 2 bases; unmatched junction bases: 5. The CDR3 is made up of 15 amino acids. The CDR3: CASSSDRGPYNEQFF. Written as DNA, the CDR3 is TGTGCCAGCAGCTCGGACAGGGGACCCTACAATGAGCAGTTCTTC.

The rearrangement links TRBV20-1 to TRBJ2-4; D possibly corresponds to TRBD2 (7 bases). V dropped 0 bases and J dropped 8 bases, with 23 bases sitting between them. The CDR3 extends over 17 amino acids. Germline CDR1 is DFQATT and CDR2 is SNEGSKA (reference sequence). CDR3 residues: CSAREGGLGGGGDIQYF. CDR3 nucleotides: TGCAGTGCTAGAGAGGGAGGACTAGGCGGAGGGGGGGACATTCAGTACTTC.

The V call is TRBV20-1, the J call TRBJ2-4, with 10 bases matching TRBD2. The CDR3 totals 12 residues. The germline gives CDR1 DFQATT, CDR2 SNEGSKA (reference sequence). The CDR3 here is CSSTSGNIIQYF. CDR3 nucleotides: TGCAGCAGTACTAGCGGGAATATCATTCAGTACTTC.

This chain joins TRBV5-5 and TRBJ2-7; 7 bases are a match to TRBD2. Germline loops: CDR1 SGHKS, CDR2 YYEKEE (reference sequence). The V and J ends lost 4 bases and 3 bases, in that order; junction bases with no gene match: 4. The CDR3 extends over 13 amino acids. CDR3 sequence: CASSGGDYYEQYF. CDR3 nucleotide sequence: TGTGCCAGCAGCGGCGGGGACTACTACGAGCAGTACTTC.

The CDR3 protein is CAISEPPGSNTEAFF. CDR3 DNA: TGTGCCATCAGCGAACCCCCCGGATCGAACACTGAAGCTTTCTTT. V gene TRBV10-3 combines with J gene TRBJ1-1; D remains unclear. Looked up from germline, CDR1 is ENHRY and CDR2 is SYGVKD. Trimming shortened V by 6 bases and J by 1 base, and 15 bases separated the two germline ends. This CDR3 has 15 residues.

This clonotype was counted only a few times. The chain combines TRBV10-3 with TRBJ2-7; D gene ambiguous. Per germline, CDR1 ENHRY and CDR2 SYGVKD. The CDR3 spans 18 residues. The V end lost 4 bases, the J end lost 1 base, and 23 bases lay between the germline ends. The CDR3 is CAISGRRVYSPPSYEQYF. CDR3 nucleotide sequence: TGTGCCATCAGTGGACGACGGGTTTACAGTCCCCCTTCCTACGAGCAGTACTTC.

This clonotype showed up just once. This sequence joins TRBV9 and TRBJ2-1; 14 bases match TRBD2. There are 17 residues in the CDR3. V lost 1 base, J lost 7 bases, and 7 bases stayed unmatched. Germline CDR1 SGDLS, CDR2 YYNGEE. The CDR3 spells CASSVSSGLAGGNEQFF. CDR3 DNA sequence: TGTGCCAGCAGCGTATCCAGTGGACTAGCGGGGGGTAATGAGCAGTTCTTC.

The sample holds one count of this clonotype. This rearrangement joins TRBV6-2 or TRBV6-3 to TRBJ2-5; TRBD2 aligns across 13 bases. The CDR3 is 16 residues long. In germline, CDR1 is MNHEY, CDR2 SVGEGT. The ends lost 4 bases at V and 2 bases at J; junction bases unmatched: 4. CDR3 sequence (DNA): TGTGCCAGCAGTTCTCCGGGACTAGCGGGGCAAGAGACCCAGTACTTC. The encoded protein is CASSSPGLAGQETQYF.

This chain connects TRBV24-1 to TRBJ1-5; 9 nucleotides match TRBD1. Per germline, CDR1 KGHDR and CDR2 SFDVKD. The CDR3 runs to 16 residues. With V trimmed by 3 bases and J by 3 bases, 5 bases remained unmatched. The CDR3 DNA sequence: TGTGCCACCAGTGATCCGACAGGGGGTAACAATCAGCCCCAGCATTTT. Its translation: CATSDPTGGNNQPQHF.

This chain joins TRBV4-3 and TRBJ2-1; TRBD1 is a possible D gene (7 bases). Trimming took off 6 bases at V and 2 bases at J, with 14 bases between the two ends. Germline CDR1 reads LGHNA; CDR2 reads YSLEER. This CDR3 comprises 15 residues. CDR3: CASRRDRAPYNEQFF. The CDR3 region has the DNA TGCGCCAGCAGGCGGGACAGAGCCCCCTACAATGAGCAGTTCTTC.

The CDR3 DNA sequence: TGTGCCAGCAGTTCAACGACAGGCCCCGTGCTGTCTACGGGGCAGTACTTC. It translates to CASSSTTGPVLSTGQYF. The V call is TRBV13, the J call TRBJ2-7; D perhaps matches TRBD1 (6 bases). V was pared by 6 bases and J by 9 bases, with 30 bases between. This CDR3 spans 17 amino acids. Germline CDR1 and CDR2: PRHDT and FYEKMQ (reference sequence).

The chain is built from TRBV7-9 and TRBJ2-1; D gene ambiguous. Germline CDR1 reads SEHNR; CDR2 reads FQNEAQ (reference sequence). The CDR3 has 13 residues. Trimming stripped 5 bases from V and 4 bases from J, with 9 bases between. CDR3 in amino acids: CASSAGLYNEQFF. DNA for the CDR3: TGTGCCAGCAGCGCCGGGCTATACAATGAGCAGTTCTTC.

The chain recombines TRBV2 with TRBJ2-1; 7 bases fit TRBD1. Germline V CDR1 and CDR2: SNHLY, FYNNEI. J lost 4 bases, V lost 8 bases, and 5 bases had no gene match. The CDR3 is made up of 13 amino acids. Written as DNA, the CDR3 is TGTGCCAGCCTGGACAGGCGATACAATGAGCAGTTCTTC. Translation gives CASLDRRYNEQFF.

The chain carries TRBV12-3 or TRBV12-4 and TRBJ2-3; D gene unclear. The CDR3 extends over 17 amino acids. Trimming removed 0 bases at V and 1 base at J, with 14 bases between. CDR3: CASSLATRLGGTDTQYF. CDR3 nucleotide sequence: TGTGCCAGCAGTTTAGCCACCCGACTTGGGGGCACAGATACGCAGTATTTT.

The V call is TRBV20-1, the J call TRBJ2-1, with 7 bases fitting TRBD2. Germline assignment: CDR1 DFQATT and CDR2 SNEGSKA (reference sequence). Germline trimming cut 6 bases from V and 4 bases from J; bases unmatched to any gene: 12. This CDR3 contains 15 residues. In nucleotides, the CDR3 is TGCAGTGCCCCGCTGGCGGCGGGGGATTACAATGAGCAGTTCTTC. It is translated as CSAPLAAGDYNEQFF.

The chain is built from TRBV7-9 and TRBJ2-3; possibly TRBD1 for D (5 bases). V was trimmed by 7 bases and J by 5 bases, leaving 25 bases between them. Per the germline V gene, CDR1 is SEHNR and CDR2 is FQNEAQ (reference sequence). The CDR3 spans 17 residues. CDR3 coding DNA: TGTGCCAGCATCCCCCCACTGAGCAGGGATTTTCAAGATACGCAGTATTTT. Its protein is CASIPPLSRDFQDTQYF.

The chain couples TRBV20-1 to TRBJ2-3; D might be TRBD2 (7 bases). The CDR3 consists of 13 residues. The V gene lost 2 bases and the J gene lost 15 bases, with 21 bases spanning the gap. In germline, CDR1 is DFQATT, CDR2 SNEGSKA (reference sequence). The CDR3 protein is CSARPRAEGGGYF. The CDR3, as DNA: TGCAGTGCTAGACCCCGAGCCGAGGGGGGGGGTTATTTT.

V gene TRBV12-3 or TRBV12-4 combines with J gene TRBJ1-1; D might be TRBD1 (6 bases). Trimming shortened V by 2 bases and J by 1 base, and 11 bases separated the two germline ends. The CDR3 totals 15 residues. The chain's CDR3 is CASSLWGHQNTEAFF. Written as DNA, the CDR3 is TGTGCCAGCAGTTTATGGGGGCACCAGAACACTGAAGCTTTCTTT.

This clonotype was counted a single time. This sequence joins TRBV18 and TRBJ2-4; TRBD1 might be the D (5 bases). V lost 2 bases, J lost 0 bases, and 5 bases lay in between. The CDR3 extends over 14 amino acids. Germline values: CDR1 KGHSH, CDR2 LQKENI. CDR3 nucleotide sequence: TGTGCCAGCTCACCAGGACAAGCCAAAAACATTCAGTACTTC. Its protein is CASSPGQAKNIQYF.